Listed below are T cell receptor beta chains from one sample, sequenced in a study of PD-L1 blockade in urothelial cancer. Here immunoSEQ multiplex PCR was the method, and the copy in TCRdb shows in-frame clones only, minus some. The sample lists some 90,000 clones, 89% occurring once. Sequencing used PBMCs, obtained around atezolizumab (anti-PD-L1) treatment. All receptors derive from an elderly woman with urothelial cancer. CDR3s include the opening cysteine and the closing phenylalanine or tryptophan. A D gene is named only where the DNA matches it firmly. Some rows mark clone size as missing; the rest say once, few, many or name a class of expanded clone.

abundance: -; v_gene: TRBV28; d_gene: TRBD1; j_gene: TRBJ2-1; CDR3nt: TGTGCCAGCAGTCTCATTCCCGGGACAGGGACCGGCAATGAGCAGTTCTTC; CDR3aa: CASSLIPGTGTGNEQFF
abundance: -; v_gene: TRBV28; d_gene: -; j_gene: TRBJ2-5; CDR3nt: TGTGCCAGCAGTCCCTCACTAGCCCGGGAGACCCAGTACTTC; CDR3aa: CASSPSLARETQYF
abundance: -; v_gene: TRBV10-2; d_gene: TRBD2; j_gene: TRBJ2-5; CDR3nt: TGCGCCAGCCTAGGGACTAGCGGGGAGACCCAGTACTTC; CDR3aa: CASLGTSGETQYF
abundance: once; v_gene: TRBV4-1; d_gene: -; j_gene: TRBJ2-5; CDR3nt: TGCGCCAGTCGTGACAGTCAAGAGACCCAGTACTTC; CDR3aa: CASRDSQETQYF
abundance: -; v_gene: TRBV11-2; d_gene: TRBD2; j_gene: TRBJ2-1; CDR3nt: TGTGCCAGCAGCTTAGGGAGGACTAGCGGGAGAAAAGCTGAGCAGTTCTTC; CDR3aa: CASSLGRTSGRKAEQFF
abundance: once; v_gene: TRBV19; d_gene: TRBD1; j_gene: TRBJ1-1; CDR3nt: TGTGCCAGTAGTATTCACACCGGGACAGGGGACACTGAAGCTTTCTTT; CDR3aa: CASSIHTGTGDTEAFF
abundance: few; v_gene: TRBV28; d_gene: TRBD1; j_gene: TRBJ1-3; CDR3nt: TGTGCCAGCAGTTTACAAGGGGGCGAGATCCTAGGCACCATATATTTT; CDR3aa: CASSLQGGEILGTIYF
abundance: -; v_gene: TRBV7-2; d_gene: -; j_gene: TRBJ1-2; CDR3nt: TGTGCCAGCAGCTTAGGAACAGTGGAAGGCTACACCTTC; CDR3aa: CASSLGTVEGYTF
abundance: -; v_gene: TRBV10-3; d_gene: TRBD1; j_gene: TRBJ1-1; CDR3nt: TGTGCCATCAGTCGGACAGGGGAGACTGAAGCTTTCTTT; CDR3aa: CAISRTGETEAFF
abundance: -; v_gene: TRBV11-2; d_gene: TRBD1; j_gene: TRBJ1-1; CDR3nt: TGTGCCAGCAGCCTTGGGACAGGCCGCAACACTGAAGCTTTCTTT; CDR3aa: CASSLGTGRNTEAFF
abundance: -; v_gene: TRBV5-1; d_gene: TRBD2; j_gene: TRBJ2-7; CDR3nt: TGCGCCAGCAGCTTGATGGGACTAGCGGGATCCGAGCAGTACTTC; CDR3aa: CASSLMGLAGSEQYF
abundance: -; v_gene: TRBV29-1; d_gene: -; j_gene: TRBJ2-7; CDR3nt: TGCAGCGTTGATGGGGGGGCTCACGAGCAGTACTTC; CDR3aa: CSVDGGAHEQYF
abundance: once; v_gene: TRBV25-1; d_gene: -; j_gene: TRBJ1-1; CDR3nt: TGTGCCAGCAGTGAAACCAGAAACACTGAAGCTTTCTTT; CDR3aa: CASSETRNTEAFF
abundance: -; v_gene: TRBV6-1; d_gene: TRBD1; j_gene: TRBJ1-1; CDR3nt: TGTGCCAGCAGAGGACAGGGGGCAAGCACTGAAGCTTTCTTT; CDR3aa: CASRGQGASTEAFF
abundance: -; v_gene: TRBV2; d_gene: TRBD1; j_gene: TRBJ2-2; CDR3nt: TGTGCCAGCAGAGGGACAGGGGCGAACACCGGGGAGCTGTTTTTT; CDR3aa: CASRGTGANTGELFF
abundance: -; v_gene: TRBV29-1; d_gene: TRBD2; j_gene: TRBJ2-3; CDR3nt: TGCAGCGTTGGGGGATTCTCAGCGGGAGGGCCCACAGATACGCAGTATTTT; CDR3aa: CSVGGFSAGGPTDTQYF
abundance: -; v_gene: TRBV19; d_gene: -; j_gene: TRBJ2-7; CDR3nt: TGTGCCAGTAGTATGTTGGACAGTGAAGCCTACGAGCAGTACTTC; CDR3aa: CASSMLDSEAYEQYF
abundance: -; v_gene: TRBV30; d_gene: TRBD2; j_gene: TRBJ2-7; CDR3nt: TGTGCCTGGGGACCGGGACTAGCGGTTTCCTACGAGCAGTACTTC; CDR3aa: CAWGPGLAVSYEQYF
abundance: -; v_gene: TRBV25-1; d_gene: TRBD2; j_gene: TRBJ2-7; CDR3nt: TGTGCCAGCAGTGATCTGAACGGACTAGCGGGATCTCGGTACGAGCAGTACTTC; CDR3aa: CASSDLNGLAGSRYEQYF
abundance: -; v_gene: TRBV4-1; d_gene: -; j_gene: TRBJ1-5; CDR3nt: TGCGCCAGCAGCCAAGGCGGGGTGGGAAATCAGCCCCAGCATTTT; CDR3aa: CASSQGGVGNQPQHF
abundance: -; v_gene: TRBV30; d_gene: TRBD2; j_gene: TRBJ2-3; CDR3nt: TGTGCCTGGAGCCAGGGACTAGCGGGCTTCACAGATACGCAGTATTTT; CDR3aa: CAWSQGLAGFTDTQYF
abundance: few; v_gene: TRBV28; d_gene: -; j_gene: TRBJ1-5; CDR3nt: TGTGCCAGCAGTCCCGGGGGTAGCAATCAGCCCCAGCATTTT; CDR3aa: CASSPGGSNQPQHF
abundance: -; v_gene: TRBV18; d_gene: -; j_gene: TRBJ1-4; CDR3nt: TGTGCCAGCTCACCACCTGAGACAGCGAGAGAAAAACTGTTTTTT; CDR3aa: CASSPPETAREKLFF
abundance: -; v_gene: TRBV5-1; d_gene: -; j_gene: TRBJ2-7; CDR3nt: TGCGCCAGCAGCTTGGAAGAGGGGGACATCGGGCACGAGCAGTACTTC; CDR3aa: CASSLEEGDIGHEQYF
abundance: -; v_gene: TRBV10-2; d_gene: -; j_gene: TRBJ2-1; CDR3nt: TGCGCCAGCAGGAGTCAGGATTTCTACAATGAGCAGTTCTTC; CDR3aa: CASRSQDFYNEQFF
abundance: -; v_gene: TRBV5-1; d_gene: -; j_gene: TRBJ2-7; CDR3nt: TGCGCCAGCAGCTTGGGGGGGGACGTTAGCTCCTACGAGCAGTACTTC; CDR3aa: CASSLGGDVSSYEQYF
abundance: once; v_gene: TRBV5-4; d_gene: TRBD2; j_gene: TRBJ2-3; CDR3nt: TGTGCCAGCAGCCCTAGCGGGAGGGTGCCAGATACGCAGTATTTT; CDR3aa: CASSPSGRVPDTQYF
abundance: -; v_gene: TRBV7-9; d_gene: -; j_gene: TRBJ2-5; CDR3nt: TGTGCCAGCAGCCCCGACGGGGAGGAGACCCAGTACTTC; CDR3aa: CASSPDGEETQYF
abundance: -; v_gene: TRBV15; d_gene: -; j_gene: TRBJ2-6; CDR3nt: TGTGCCACCAGCAGAGCCACAGCAGCTGGGGCCAACGTCCTGACTTTC; CDR3aa: CATSRATAAGANVLTF
abundance: -; v_gene: TRBV5-1; d_gene: TRBD1; j_gene: TRBJ2-4; CDR3nt: TGCGCCAGCAGCGAGGGACAGGGGATAGCCAAAAACATTCAGTACTTC; CDR3aa: CASSEGQGIAKNIQYF
abundance: -; v_gene: TRBV6-1; d_gene: -; j_gene: TRBJ1-2; CDR3nt: TGTGCCAGCAGTGAAGTTGGGGGGGGCAGGCATGGCTACACCTTC; CDR3aa: CASSEVGGGRHGYTF
abundance: -; v_gene: TRBV9; d_gene: TRBD2; j_gene: TRBJ2-7; CDR3nt: TGTGCCAGCAGCGTAAGACTAGCGGGAGGATACGAGCAGTACTTC; CDR3aa: CASSVRLAGGYEQYF
abundance: once; v_gene: TRBV7-8; d_gene: TRBD1; j_gene: TRBJ1-2; CDR3nt: TGTGCCAGCAGCCCAGGGGGCAGGGGTGACTATGGCTACACCTTC; CDR3aa: CASSPGGRGDYGYTF
abundance: -; v_gene: TRBV7-2; d_gene: TRBD1; j_gene: TRBJ2-3; CDR3nt: TGTGCCAGCAGCAAGACAGGGGGCACAGATACGCAGTATTTT; CDR3aa: CASSKTGGTDTQYF
abundance: -; v_gene: TRBV28; d_gene: -; j_gene: TRBJ2-7; CDR3nt: TGTGCCAGCAGTTCAAATAAGCGGGCCTCCTACGAGCAGTACTTC; CDR3aa: CASSSNKRASYEQYF
abundance: -; v_gene: TRBV5-1; d_gene: TRBD2; j_gene: TRBJ2-7; CDR3nt: TGCGCCAGCAGCTTGGGACTAGCGGGACTCTACGAGCAGTACTTC; CDR3aa: CASSLGLAGLYEQYF
abundance: -; v_gene: TRBV4-2; d_gene: TRBD1; j_gene: TRBJ1-2; CDR3nt: TGTGCCAGCAGCCAAGGGCTTGGGACAGGGGGCCGGAACACCTTC; CDR3aa: CASSQGLGTGGRNTF
abundance: -; v_gene: TRBV30; d_gene: TRBD1; j_gene: TRBJ1-5; CDR3nt: TGTGCCTGGAAAACAGGGGGCAGCAATCAGCCCCAGCATTTT; CDR3aa: CAWKTGGSNQPQHF
abundance: -; v_gene: TRBV10-1; d_gene: -; j_gene: TRBJ2-2; CDR3nt: TGCGCCAGCAGTGCCCTCCACACCGGGGAGCTGTTTTTT; CDR3aa: CASSALHTGELFF
abundance: -; v_gene: TRBV27; d_gene: TRBD1; j_gene: TRBJ1-1; CDR3nt: TGTGCCAGCAGCTCCGCCGGACAGGGGAGGAACACTGAAGCTTTCTTT; CDR3aa: CASSSAGQGRNTEAFF
abundance: -; v_gene: TRBV10-3; d_gene: TRBD1; j_gene: TRBJ2-1; CDR3nt: TGTGCCATCAGTGTGGGACAGGGGGTCAATGAGCAGTTCTTC; CDR3aa: CAISVGQGVNEQFF
abundance: -; v_gene: TRBV5-1; d_gene: -; j_gene: TRBJ1-1; CDR3nt: TGCGCCAGCAGCTTGGCACAGAGGAACACTGAAGCTTTCTTT; CDR3aa: CASSLAQRNTEAFF
abundance: -; v_gene: TRBV18; d_gene: -; j_gene: TRBJ1-5; CDR3nt: TGTGCCAGCTCCCCTAACAATCAGCCCCAGCATTTT; CDR3aa: CASSPNNQPQHF
abundance: -; v_gene: TRBV7-7; d_gene: -; j_gene: TRBJ2-5; CDR3nt: TGTGCCAGCAGCTTAGCGGAGGGCCCAGAGACCCAGTACTTC; CDR3aa: CASSLAEGPETQYF
abundance: -; v_gene: TRBV7-2; d_gene: -; j_gene: TRBJ1-2; CDR3nt: TGTGCCAGCAGCGAAGGAACAGTCACCCCCTATGGCTACACCTTC; CDR3aa: CASSEGTVTPYGYTF
abundance: -; v_gene: TRBV28; d_gene: -; j_gene: TRBJ2-1; CDR3nt: TGTGCCAGCAGTTTAAGCAGGGCCGGCAATGAGCAGTTCTTC; CDR3aa: CASSLSRAGNEQFF
abundance: -; v_gene: TRBV28; d_gene: TRBD1; j_gene: TRBJ1-2; CDR3nt: TGTGCCAGCAGTTTAGGAGGACAGGGGATCTATGGCTACACCTTC; CDR3aa: CASSLGGQGIYGYTF
abundance: -; v_gene: TRBV28; d_gene: TRBD2; j_gene: TRBJ2-3; CDR3nt: TGTGCCAGCAGCTACCGCGGGAGGGCCTCAGATACGCAGTATTTT; CDR3aa: CASSYRGRASDTQYF
abundance: -; v_gene: TRBV6-1; d_gene: TRBD2; j_gene: TRBJ2-7; CDR3nt: TGTGCCAGCAGTGAACCCTCTACTAGCGGGAGACTCTACGAGCAGTACTTC; CDR3aa: CASSEPSTSGRLYEQYF
abundance: -; v_gene: TRBV19; d_gene: TRBD1; j_gene: TRBJ2-5; CDR3nt: TGTGCCAGTAGTATAGGCAGGGGGGAGACCCAGTACTTC; CDR3aa: CASSIGRGETQYF
abundance: -; v_gene: TRBV5-1; d_gene: TRBD2; j_gene: TRBJ2-4; CDR3nt: TGCGCCAGCAGCCCTACTAGCGGGAGGGTTGGGGTAAACATTCAGTACTTC; CDR3aa: CASSPTSGRVGVNIQYF
abundance: -; v_gene: TRBV10-1; d_gene: -; j_gene: TRBJ2-1; CDR3nt: TGCGCCAGCGTAGGTGAGGTCGGGAATGAGCAGTTCTTC; CDR3aa: CASVGEVGNEQFF
abundance: -; v_gene: TRBV7-9; d_gene: TRBD2; j_gene: TRBJ2-7; CDR3nt: TGTGCCAGCAGCTTAGGAGTTCCAGCGGGAGGCTCCTACGAGCAGTACTTC; CDR3aa: CASSLGVPAGGSYEQYF
abundance: -; v_gene: TRBV7-2; d_gene: -; j_gene: TRBJ1-1; CDR3nt: TGTGCCAGCATGCGGGCTCTGAACACTGAAGCTTTCTTT; CDR3aa: CASMRALNTEAFF
abundance: -; v_gene: TRBV10-3; d_gene: TRBD1; j_gene: TRBJ2-7; CDR3nt: TGTGCCATCAGCCGAACAGGGGTGTACGAGCAGTACTTC; CDR3aa: CAISRTGVYEQYF
abundance: -; v_gene: TRBV30; d_gene: TRBD1; j_gene: TRBJ2-7; CDR3nt: TGTGCCTGGAGCGTACAGGGGTCTATGAACTACGAGCAGTACTTC; CDR3aa: CAWSVQGSMNYEQYF
abundance: once; v_gene: TRBV9; d_gene: -; j_gene: TRBJ2-3; CDR3nt: TGTGCCAGCAGCGTCACGATCGGGGGCACAGATACGCAGTATTTT; CDR3aa: CASSVTIGGTDTQYF